This T cell receptor beta chain was sequenced during a study of immune evolution from preneoplasia to lung adenocarcinoma. Germline V gives CDR1 KGHSH, CDR2 LQKENI. CDR3 length equals 13 residues. Patient tissue came from resections in Japan or China, 2014–2017. H&E slides confirmed each diagnosis, reviewed by two pathologists independently. Nucleic acids came from premalignant or tumor cells enriched by macro-dissection. Remarks on this clone: Its antigen is not known. One end of the junction does not line up with germline, which may come from a read error.

The table came from immunoSEQ multiplex PCR; TCRdb's copy has only in-frame clones and leaves some out. The sample shows 10,000 or so clones, about 76% of them seen only once. The study's findings and limits: Top clone share appeared to fall from AAH through AIS, MIA, adenocarcinoma.

V usage is TRBV18 and J usage is TRBJ2-5; D may correspond to TRBD1 or TRBD2 (5 bases each). The sequence came from an older donor with lung adenocarcinoma. The sequencing sample was made of FFPE minimally invasive lung adenocarcinoma tissue. CDR3 bases: TGTGCCAGCTCGCCACGAGGGACGGAGACCCAGTACTTC. Its protein is CASSPRGTETQYF.